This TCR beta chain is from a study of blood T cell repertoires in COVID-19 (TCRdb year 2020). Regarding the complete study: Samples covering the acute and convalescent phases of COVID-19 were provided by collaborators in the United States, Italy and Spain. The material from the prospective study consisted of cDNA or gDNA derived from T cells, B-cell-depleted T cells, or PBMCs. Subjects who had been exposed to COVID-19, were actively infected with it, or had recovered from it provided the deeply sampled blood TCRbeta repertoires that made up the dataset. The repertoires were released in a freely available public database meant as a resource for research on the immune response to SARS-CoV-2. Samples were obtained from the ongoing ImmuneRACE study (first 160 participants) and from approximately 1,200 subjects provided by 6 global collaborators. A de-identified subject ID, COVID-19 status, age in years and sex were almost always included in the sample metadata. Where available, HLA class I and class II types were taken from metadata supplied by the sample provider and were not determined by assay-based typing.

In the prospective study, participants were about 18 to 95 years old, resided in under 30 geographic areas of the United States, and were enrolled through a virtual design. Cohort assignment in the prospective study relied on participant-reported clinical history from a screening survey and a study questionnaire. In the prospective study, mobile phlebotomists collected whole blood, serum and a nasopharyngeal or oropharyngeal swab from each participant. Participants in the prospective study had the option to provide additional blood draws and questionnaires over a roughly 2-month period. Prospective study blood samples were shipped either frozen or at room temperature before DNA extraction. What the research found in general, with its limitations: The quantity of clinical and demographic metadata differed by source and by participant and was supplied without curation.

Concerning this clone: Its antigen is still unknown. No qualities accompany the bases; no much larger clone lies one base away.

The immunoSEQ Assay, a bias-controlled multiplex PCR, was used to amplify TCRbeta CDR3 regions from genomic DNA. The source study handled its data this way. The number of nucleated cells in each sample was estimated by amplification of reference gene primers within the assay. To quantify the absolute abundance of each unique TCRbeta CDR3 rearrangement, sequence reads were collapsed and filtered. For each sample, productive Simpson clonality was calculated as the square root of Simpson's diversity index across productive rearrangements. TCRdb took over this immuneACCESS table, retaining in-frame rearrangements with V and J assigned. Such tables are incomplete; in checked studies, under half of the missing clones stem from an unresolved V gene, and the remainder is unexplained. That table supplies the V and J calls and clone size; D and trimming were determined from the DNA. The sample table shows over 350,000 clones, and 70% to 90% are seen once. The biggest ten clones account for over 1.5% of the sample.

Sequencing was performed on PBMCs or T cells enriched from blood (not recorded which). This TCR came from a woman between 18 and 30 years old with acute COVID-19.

The sequence in DNA is TGTGCCAGCAGCTTATTCGCGGGGCAGTTGTACGAGCAGTACTTC. This sequence encodes CASSLFAGQLYEQYF. This chain joins TRBV11-2 to TRBJ2-7, with TRBD2 as a weak D call on 6 bases. Taken from cysteine to phenylalanine, the CDR3 has 15 residues. This entry keeps only the CDR3 DNA: 45 bases, framed from base 1. V is clipped by 2 bases and J by 4 bases, and the sequence between their germline boundaries is 15 bases long. CDR1 SGHAT and CDR2 FQNNGV are derived from the germline V gene.